This T cell receptor (beta chain) was captured by sequencing in a study of cytomegalovirus exposure and HLA in healthy donors. Use of 60 Vbeta and 13 Jbeta primers characterized the PCR. Using immunoSEQ multiplex PCR, the repertoire was profiled, and TCRdb retains in-frame clones only, with some absent. The sample holds about 130,000 clones; 55% to 75% are singletons and the top ten take around 4%. The germline V gene has CDR1 SGHTA and CDR2 FQGNSA. CDR3 length: 15 amino acids. V dropped 5 bases and J dropped 0 bases, with 11 bases sitting between them. The chain has TRBV7-2 and TRBJ1-3; D is possibly TRBD1 (5 bases). This receptor was identified in a man younger than 45 in good health and CMV-seronegative. Sequencing was carried out using PBMCs. The CDR3 protein is CASSGRRASGNTIYF. CDR3 coding DNA: TGTGCCAGCAGCGGCCGCAGGGCCTCTGGAAACACCATATATTTT.